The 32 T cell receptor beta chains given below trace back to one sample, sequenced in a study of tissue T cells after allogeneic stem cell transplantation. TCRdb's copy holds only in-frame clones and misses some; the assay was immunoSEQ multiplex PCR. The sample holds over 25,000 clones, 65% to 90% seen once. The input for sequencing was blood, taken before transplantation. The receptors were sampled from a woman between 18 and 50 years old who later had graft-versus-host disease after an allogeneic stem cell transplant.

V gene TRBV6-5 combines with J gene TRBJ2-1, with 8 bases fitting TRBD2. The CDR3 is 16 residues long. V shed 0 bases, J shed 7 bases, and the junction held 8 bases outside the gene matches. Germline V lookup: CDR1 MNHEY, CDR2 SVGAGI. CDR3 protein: CASSYSKLASGNEQFF. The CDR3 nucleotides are TGTGCCAGCAGTTACTCGAAACTGGCTAGCGGGAATGAGCAGTTCTTC.

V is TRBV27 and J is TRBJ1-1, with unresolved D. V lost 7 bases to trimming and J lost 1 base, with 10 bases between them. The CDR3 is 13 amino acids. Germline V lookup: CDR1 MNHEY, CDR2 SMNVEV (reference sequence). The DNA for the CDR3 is TGTGCCAGCACCGAAAGGGAGAACACTGAAGCTTTCTTT. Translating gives CASTERENTEAFF.

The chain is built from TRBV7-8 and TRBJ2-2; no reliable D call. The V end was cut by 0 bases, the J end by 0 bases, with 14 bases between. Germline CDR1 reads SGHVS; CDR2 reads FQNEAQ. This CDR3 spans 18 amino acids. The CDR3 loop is CASSLANTAISNTGELFF. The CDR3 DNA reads TGTGCCAGCAGCTTAGCTAACACAGCGATTTCGAACACCGGGGAGCTGTTTTTT.

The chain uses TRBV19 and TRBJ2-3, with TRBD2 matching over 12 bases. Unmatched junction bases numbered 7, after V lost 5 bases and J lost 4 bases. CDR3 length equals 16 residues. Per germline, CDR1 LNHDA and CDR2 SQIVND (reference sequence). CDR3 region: CASSFRLAGAPDTQYF. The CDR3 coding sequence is TGTGCCAGTAGTTTCCGACTAGCGGGGGCCCCAGATACGCAGTATTTT.

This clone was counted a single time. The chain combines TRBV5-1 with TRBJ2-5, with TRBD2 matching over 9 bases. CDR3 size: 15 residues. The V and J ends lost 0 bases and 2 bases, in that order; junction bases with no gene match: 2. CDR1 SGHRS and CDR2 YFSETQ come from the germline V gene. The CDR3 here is CASSLALAGQETQYF. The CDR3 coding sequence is TGCGCCAGCAGCTTGGCGCTAGCGGGACAAGAGACCCAGTACTTC.

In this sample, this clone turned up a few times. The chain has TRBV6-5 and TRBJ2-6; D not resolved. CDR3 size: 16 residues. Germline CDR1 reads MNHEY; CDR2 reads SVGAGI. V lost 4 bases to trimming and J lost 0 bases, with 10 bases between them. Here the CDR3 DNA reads TGTGCCAGCAGTTCCCAAGCCGCCTCTGGGGCCAACGTCCTGACTTTC. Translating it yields CASSSQAASGANVLTF.

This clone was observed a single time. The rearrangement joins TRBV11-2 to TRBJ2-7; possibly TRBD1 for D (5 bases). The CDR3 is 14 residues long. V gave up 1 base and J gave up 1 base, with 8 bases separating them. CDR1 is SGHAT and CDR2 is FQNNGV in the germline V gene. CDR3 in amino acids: CASSLVSGSYEQYF. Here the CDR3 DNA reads TGTGCCAGCAGCTTAGTTTCAGGGTCCTACGAGCAGTACTTC.

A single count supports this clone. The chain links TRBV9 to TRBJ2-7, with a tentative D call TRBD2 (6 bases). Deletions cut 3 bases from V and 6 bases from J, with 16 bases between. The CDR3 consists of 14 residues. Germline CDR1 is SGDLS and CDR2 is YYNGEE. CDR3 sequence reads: CASSAGTAPIEQYF. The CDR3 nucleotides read TGTGCCAGCAGCGCCGGGACTGCTCCTATCGAGCAGTACTTC.

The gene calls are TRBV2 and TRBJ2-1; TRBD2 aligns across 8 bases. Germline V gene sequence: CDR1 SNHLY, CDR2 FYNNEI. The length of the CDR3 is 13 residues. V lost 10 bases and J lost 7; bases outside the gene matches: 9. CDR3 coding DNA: TGTGCCACCGATAGCGGGATAAAGAATGAGCAGTTCTTC. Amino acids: CATDSGIKNEQFF.

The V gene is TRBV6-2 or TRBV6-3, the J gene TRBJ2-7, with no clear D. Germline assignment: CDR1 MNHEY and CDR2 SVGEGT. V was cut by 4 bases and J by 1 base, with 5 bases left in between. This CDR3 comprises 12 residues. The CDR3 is CASSSESYEQYF. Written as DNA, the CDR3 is TGTGCCAGCAGTTCCGAATCCTACGAGCAGTACTTC.

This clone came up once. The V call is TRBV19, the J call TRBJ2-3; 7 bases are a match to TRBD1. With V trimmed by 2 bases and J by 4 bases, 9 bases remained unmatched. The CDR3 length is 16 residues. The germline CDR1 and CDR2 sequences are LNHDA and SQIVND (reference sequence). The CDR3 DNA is TGTGCCAGTAGTATAAGGACAGGCCGAGGGGCAGATACGCAGTATTTT. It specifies CASSIRTGRGADTQYF.

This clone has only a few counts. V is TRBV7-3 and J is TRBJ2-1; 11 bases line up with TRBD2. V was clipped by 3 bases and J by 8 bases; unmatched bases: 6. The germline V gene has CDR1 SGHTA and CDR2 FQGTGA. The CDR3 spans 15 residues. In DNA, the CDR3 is TGTGCCAGCAGCTTCGTAGCGGGGGGGCTATATGAGCAGTTCTTC. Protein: CASSFVAGGLYEQFF.

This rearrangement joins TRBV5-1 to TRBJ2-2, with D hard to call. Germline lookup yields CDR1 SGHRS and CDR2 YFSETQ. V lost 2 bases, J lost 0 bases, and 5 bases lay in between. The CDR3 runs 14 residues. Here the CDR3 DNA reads TGCGCCAGCAGCTTCGAATCGAACACCGGGGAGCTGTTTTTT. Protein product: CASSFESNTGELFF.

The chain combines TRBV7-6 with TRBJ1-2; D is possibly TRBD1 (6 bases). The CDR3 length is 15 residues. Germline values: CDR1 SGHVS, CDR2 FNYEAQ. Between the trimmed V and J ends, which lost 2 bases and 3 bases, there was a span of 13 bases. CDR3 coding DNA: TGTGCCAGCAGCTTAAACCCGGGGGCGTACTATGGCTACACCTTC. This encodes CASSLNPGAYYGYTF.

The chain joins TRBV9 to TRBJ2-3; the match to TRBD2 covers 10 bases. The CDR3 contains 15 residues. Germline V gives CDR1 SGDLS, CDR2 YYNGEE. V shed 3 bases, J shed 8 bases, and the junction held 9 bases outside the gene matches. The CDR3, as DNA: TGTGCCAGCAGCGCTGGGACTAGCGAGAAAGGTACGCAGTATTTT. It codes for CASSAGTSEKGTQYF.

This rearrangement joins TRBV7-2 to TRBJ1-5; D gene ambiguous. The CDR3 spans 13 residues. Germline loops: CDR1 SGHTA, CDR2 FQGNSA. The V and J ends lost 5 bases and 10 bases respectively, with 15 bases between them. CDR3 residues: CASSLREDRPQHF. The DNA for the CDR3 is TGTGCCAGCAGCCTCCGGGAAGATAGACCCCAGCATTTT.

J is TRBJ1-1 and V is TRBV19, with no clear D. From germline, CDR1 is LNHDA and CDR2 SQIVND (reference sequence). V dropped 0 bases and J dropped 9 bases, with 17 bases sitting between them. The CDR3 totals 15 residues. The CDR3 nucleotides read TGTGCCAGTAGTATAGATTTTTCGCACTACGGGAAAGCTTTCTTT. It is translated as CASSIDFSHYGKAFF.

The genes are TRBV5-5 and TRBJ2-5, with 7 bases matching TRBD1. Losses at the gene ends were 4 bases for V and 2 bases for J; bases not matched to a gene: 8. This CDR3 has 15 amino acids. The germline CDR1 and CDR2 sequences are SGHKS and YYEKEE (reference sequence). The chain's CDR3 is CASSRKTGIQETQYF. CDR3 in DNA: TGTGCCAGCAGCCGAAAGACAGGGATTCAAGAGACCCAGTACTTC.

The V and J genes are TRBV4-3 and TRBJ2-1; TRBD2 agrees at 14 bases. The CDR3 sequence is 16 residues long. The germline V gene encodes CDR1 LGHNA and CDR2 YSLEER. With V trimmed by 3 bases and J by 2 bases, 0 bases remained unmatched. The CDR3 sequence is CASSQTSGGAYNEQFF. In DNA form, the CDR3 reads TGCGCCAGCAGCCAGACTAGCGGGGGGGCCTACAATGAGCAGTTCTTC.

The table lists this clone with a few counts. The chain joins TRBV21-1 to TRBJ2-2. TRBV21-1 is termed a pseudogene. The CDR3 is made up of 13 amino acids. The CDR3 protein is CASSKENTGELFF. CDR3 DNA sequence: TGTGCCAGCAGCAAAGAGAACACCGGGGAGCTGTTTTTT.

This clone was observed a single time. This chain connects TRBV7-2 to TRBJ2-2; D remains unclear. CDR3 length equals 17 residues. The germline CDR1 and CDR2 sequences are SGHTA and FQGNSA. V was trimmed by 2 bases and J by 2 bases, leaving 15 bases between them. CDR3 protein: CASSLFLDRVNTGELFF. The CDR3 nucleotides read TGTGCCAGCAGCTTATTTTTAGATCGGGTAAACACCGGGGAGCTGTTTTTT.

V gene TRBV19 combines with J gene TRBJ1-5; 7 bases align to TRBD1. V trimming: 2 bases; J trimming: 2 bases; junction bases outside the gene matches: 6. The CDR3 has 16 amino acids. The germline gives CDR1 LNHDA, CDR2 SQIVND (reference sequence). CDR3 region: CASSINTGEGNQPQHF. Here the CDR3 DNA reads TGTGCCAGTAGTATAAACACAGGGGAAGGCAATCAGCCCCAGCATTTT.

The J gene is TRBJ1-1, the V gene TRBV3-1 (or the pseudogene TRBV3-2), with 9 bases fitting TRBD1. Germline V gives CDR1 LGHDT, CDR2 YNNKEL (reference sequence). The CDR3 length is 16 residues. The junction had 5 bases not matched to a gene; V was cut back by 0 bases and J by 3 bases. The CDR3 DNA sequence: TGTGCCAGCAGCCAAGATGGGACAGGGATTGACACTGAAGCTTTCTTT. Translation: CASSQDGTGIDTEAFF.

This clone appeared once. The CDR3 nucleotides are TGTGCCAGCAGCCAGACTTTCGGCTCCTACGAGCAGTACTTC. Its protein is CASSQTFGSYEQYF. The V gene is TRBV4-2, the J gene TRBJ2-7; D not certain. CDR1 LGHNA and CDR2 YNFKEQ come from the germline V gene. V was trimmed by 3 bases and J by 0 bases, leaving 9 bases between them. The length of the CDR3 is 14 residues.

This CDR3 reads CASSQTGQGGTGELFF. Written as DNA, the CDR3 is TGTGCCAGCAGCCAAACCGGACAGGGTGGTACCGGGGAGCTGTTTTTT. The chain links TRBV3-1 (or the pseudogene TRBV3-2) to TRBJ2-2, with 8 bases that match TRBD1. This CDR3 spans 16 amino acids. The V gene end was trimmed by 2 bases and the J gene end by 5 bases; junction bases not matched to a gene: 7. Germline V gene sequence: CDR1 LGHDT, CDR2 YNNKEL (reference sequence).

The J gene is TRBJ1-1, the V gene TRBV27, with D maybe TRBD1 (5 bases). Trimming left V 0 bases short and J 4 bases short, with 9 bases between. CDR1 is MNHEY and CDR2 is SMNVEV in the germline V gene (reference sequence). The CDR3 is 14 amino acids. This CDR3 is CASSLSGAPTEAFF. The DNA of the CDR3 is TGTGCCAGCAGTTTATCAGGGGCCCCCACTGAAGCTTTCTTT.

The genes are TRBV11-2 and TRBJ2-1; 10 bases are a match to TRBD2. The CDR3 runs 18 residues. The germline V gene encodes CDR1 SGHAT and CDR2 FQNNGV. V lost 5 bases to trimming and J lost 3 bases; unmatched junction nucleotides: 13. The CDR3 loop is CASSPPGLAGENYNEQFF. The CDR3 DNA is TGTGCCAGCAGCCCACCCGGTCTAGCGGGGGAGAACTACAATGAGCAGTTCTTC.

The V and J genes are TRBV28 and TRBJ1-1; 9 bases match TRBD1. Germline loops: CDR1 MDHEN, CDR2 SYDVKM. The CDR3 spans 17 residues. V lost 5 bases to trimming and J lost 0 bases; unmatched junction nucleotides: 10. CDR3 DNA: TGTGCCAGCAGTCTCGGGACAGGGAAAGGGGTGAACACTGAAGCTTTCTTT. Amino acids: CASSLGTGKGVNTEAFF.

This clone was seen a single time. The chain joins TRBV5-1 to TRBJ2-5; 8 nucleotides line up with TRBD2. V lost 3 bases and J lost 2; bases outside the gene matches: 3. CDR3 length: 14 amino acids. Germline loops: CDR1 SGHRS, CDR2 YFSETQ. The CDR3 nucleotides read TGCGCCAGCAGCTCCGGGGGGGGACAAGAGACCCAGTACTTC. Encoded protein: CASSSGGGQETQYF.

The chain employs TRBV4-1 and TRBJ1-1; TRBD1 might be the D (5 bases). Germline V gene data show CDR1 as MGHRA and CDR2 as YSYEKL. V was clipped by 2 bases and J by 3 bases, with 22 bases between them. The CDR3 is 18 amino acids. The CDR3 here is CASSQYDTRGVGDTEAFF. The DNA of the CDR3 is TGCGCCAGCAGCCAATACGACACTCGCGGGGTAGGGGACACTGAAGCTTTCTTT.

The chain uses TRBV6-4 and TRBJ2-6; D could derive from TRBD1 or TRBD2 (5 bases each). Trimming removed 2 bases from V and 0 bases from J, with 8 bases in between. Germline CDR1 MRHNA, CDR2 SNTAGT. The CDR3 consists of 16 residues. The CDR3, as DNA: TGTGCCAGCAGTGACGGGGACGTCTCTGGGGCCAACGTCCTGACTTTC. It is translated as CASSDGDVSGANVLTF.

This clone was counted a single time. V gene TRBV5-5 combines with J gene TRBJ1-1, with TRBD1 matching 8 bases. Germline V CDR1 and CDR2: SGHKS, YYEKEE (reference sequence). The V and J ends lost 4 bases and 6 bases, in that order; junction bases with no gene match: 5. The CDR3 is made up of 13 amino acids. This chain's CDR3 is CASSPEDRAEAFF. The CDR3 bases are TGTGCCAGCAGCCCAGAGGACAGGGCTGAAGCTTTCTTT.